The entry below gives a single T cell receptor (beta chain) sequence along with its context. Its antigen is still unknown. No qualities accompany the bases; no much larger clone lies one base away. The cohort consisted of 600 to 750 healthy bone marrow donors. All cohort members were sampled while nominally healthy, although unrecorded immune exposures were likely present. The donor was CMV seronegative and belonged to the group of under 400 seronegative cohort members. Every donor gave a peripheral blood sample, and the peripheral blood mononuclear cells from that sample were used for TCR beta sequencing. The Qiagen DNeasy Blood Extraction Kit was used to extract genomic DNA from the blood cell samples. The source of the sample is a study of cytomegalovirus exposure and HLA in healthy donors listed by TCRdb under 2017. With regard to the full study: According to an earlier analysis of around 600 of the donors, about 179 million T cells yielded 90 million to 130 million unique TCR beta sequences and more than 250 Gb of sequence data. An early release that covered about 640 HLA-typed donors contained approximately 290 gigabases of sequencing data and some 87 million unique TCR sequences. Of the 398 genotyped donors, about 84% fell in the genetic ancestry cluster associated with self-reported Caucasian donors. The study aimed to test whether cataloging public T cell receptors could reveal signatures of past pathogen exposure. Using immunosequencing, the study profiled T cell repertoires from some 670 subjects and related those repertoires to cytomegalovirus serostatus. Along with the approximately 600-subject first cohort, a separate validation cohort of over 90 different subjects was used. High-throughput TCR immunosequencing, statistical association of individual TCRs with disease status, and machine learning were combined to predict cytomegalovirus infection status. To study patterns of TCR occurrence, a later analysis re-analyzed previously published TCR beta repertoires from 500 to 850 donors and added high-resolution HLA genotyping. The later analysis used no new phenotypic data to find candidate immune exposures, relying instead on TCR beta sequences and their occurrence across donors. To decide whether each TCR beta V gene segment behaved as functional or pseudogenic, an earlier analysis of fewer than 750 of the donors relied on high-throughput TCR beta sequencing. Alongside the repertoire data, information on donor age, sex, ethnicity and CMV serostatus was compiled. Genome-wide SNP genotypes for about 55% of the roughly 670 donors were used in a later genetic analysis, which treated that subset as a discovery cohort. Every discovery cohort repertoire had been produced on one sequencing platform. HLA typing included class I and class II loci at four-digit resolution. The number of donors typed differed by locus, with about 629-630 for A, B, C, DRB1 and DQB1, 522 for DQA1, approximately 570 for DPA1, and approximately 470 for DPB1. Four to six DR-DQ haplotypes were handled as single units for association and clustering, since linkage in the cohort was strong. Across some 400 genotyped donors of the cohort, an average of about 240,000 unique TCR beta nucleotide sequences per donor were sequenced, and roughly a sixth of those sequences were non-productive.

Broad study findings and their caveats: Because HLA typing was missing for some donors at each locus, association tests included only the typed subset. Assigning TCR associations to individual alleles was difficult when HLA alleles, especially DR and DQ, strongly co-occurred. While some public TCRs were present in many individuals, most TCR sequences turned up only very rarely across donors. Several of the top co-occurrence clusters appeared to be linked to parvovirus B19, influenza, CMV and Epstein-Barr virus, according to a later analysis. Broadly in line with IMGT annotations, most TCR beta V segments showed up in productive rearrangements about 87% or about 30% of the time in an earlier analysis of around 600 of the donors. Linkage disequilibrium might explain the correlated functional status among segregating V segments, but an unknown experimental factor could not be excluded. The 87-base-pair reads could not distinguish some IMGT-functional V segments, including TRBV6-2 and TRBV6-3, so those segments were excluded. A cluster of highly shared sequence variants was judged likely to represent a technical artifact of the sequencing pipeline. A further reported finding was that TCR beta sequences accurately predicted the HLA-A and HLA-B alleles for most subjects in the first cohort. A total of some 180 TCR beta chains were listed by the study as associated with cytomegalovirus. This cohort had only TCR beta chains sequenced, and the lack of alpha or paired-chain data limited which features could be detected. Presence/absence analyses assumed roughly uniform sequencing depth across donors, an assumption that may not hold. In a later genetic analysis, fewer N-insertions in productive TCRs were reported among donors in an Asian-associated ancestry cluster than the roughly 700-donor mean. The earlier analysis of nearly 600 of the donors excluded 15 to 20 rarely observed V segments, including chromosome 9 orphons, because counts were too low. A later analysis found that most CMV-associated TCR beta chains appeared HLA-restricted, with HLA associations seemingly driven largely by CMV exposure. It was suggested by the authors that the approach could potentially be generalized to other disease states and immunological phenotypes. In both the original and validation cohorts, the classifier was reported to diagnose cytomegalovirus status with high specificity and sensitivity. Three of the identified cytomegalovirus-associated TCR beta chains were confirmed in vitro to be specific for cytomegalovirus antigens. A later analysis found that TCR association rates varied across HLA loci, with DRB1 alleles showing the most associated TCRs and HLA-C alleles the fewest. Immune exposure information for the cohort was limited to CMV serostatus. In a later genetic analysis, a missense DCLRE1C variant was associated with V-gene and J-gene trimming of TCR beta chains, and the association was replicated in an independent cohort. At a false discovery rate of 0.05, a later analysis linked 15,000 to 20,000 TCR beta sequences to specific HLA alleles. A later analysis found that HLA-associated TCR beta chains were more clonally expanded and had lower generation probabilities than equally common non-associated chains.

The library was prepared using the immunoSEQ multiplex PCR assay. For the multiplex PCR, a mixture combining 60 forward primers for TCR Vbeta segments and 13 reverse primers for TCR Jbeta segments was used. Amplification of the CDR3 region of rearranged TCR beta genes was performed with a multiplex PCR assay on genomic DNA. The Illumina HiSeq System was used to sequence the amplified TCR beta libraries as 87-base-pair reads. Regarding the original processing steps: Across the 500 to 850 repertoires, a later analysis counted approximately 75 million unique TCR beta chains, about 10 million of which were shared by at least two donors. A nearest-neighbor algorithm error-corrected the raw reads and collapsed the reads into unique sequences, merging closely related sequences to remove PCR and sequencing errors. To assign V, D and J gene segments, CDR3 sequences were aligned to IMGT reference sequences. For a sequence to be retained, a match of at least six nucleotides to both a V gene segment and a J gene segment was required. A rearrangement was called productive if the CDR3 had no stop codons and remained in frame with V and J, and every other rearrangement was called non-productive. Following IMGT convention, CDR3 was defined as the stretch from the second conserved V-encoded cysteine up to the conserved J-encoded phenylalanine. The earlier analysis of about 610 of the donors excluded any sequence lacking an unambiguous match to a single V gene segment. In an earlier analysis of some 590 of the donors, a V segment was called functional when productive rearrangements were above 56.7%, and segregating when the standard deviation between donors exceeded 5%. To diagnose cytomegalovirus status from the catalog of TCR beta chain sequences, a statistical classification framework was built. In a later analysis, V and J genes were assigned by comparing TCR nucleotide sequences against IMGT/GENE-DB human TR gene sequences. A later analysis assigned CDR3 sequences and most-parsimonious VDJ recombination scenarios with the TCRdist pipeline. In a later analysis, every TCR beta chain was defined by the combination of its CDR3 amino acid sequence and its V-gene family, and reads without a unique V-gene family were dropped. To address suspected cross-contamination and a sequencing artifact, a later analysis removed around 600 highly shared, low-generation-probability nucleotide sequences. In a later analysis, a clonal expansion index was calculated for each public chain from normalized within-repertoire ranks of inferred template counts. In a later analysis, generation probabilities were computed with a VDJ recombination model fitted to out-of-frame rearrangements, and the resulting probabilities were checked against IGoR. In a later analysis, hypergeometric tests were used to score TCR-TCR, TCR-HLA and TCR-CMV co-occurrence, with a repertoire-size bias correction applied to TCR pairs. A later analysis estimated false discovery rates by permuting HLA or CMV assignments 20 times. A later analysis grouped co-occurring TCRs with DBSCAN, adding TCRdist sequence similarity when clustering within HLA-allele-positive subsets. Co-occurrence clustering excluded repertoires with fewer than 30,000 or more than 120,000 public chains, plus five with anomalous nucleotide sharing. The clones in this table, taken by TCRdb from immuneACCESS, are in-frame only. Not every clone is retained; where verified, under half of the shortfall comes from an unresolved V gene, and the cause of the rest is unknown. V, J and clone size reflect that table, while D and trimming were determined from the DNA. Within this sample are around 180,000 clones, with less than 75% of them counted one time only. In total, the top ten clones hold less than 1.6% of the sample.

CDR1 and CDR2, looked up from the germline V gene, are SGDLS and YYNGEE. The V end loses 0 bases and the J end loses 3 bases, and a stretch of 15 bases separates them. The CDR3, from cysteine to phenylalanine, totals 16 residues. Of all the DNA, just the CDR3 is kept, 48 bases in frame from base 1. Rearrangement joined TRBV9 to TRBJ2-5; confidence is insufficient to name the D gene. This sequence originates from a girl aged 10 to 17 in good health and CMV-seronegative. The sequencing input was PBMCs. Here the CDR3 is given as CASSVGLRGVEETQYF. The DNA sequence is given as TGTGCCAGCAGCGTAGGCCTCCGCGGCGTAGAAGAGACCCAGTACTTC.